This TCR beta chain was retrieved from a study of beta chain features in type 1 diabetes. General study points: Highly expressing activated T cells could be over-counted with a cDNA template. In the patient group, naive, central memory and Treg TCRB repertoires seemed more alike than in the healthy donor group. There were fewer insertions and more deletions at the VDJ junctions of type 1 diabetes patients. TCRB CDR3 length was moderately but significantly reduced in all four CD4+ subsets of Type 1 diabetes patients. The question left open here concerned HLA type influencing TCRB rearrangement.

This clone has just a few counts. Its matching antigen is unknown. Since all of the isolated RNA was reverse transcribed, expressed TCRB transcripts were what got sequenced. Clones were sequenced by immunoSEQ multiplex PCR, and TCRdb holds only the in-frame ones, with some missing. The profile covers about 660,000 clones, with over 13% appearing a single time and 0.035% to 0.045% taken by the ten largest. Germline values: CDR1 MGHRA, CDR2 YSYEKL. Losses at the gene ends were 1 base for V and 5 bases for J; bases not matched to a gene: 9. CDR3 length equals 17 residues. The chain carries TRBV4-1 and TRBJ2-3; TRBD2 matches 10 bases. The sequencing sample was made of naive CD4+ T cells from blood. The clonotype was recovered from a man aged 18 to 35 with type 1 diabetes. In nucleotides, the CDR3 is TGCGCCAGCAGCCAAGGGGTCCTAGCGGGAGTTCGAGATACGCAGTATTTT. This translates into CASSQGVLAGVRDTQYF.